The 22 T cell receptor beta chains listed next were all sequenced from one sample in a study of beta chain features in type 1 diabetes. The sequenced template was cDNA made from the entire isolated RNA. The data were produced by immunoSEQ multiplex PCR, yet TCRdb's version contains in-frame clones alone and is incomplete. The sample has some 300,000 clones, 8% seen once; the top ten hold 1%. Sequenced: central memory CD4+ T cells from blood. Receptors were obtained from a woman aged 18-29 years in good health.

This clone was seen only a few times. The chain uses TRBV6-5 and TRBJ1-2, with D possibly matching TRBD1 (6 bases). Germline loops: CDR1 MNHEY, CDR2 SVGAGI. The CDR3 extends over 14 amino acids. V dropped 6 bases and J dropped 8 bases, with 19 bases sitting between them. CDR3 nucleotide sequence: TGTGCCAGCAGCCGCCGACAGGAGGTGGGGGGCTACACCTTC. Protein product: CASSRRQEVGGYTF.

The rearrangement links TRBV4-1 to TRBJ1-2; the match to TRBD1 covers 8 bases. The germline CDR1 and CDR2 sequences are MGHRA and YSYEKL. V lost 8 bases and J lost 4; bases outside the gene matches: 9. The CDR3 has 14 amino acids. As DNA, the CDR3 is TGCGCCAGCGGCCTAGGACAGGGAAGCTATGGCTACACCTTC. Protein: CASGLGQGSYGYTF.

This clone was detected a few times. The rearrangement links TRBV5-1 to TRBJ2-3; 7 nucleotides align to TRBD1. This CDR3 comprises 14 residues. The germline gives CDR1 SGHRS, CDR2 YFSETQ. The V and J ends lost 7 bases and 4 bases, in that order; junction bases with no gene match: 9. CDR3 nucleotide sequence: TGCGCCAGCGTTAGGGACAGTACTTCAGATACGCAGTATTTT. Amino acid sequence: CASVRDSTSDTQYF.

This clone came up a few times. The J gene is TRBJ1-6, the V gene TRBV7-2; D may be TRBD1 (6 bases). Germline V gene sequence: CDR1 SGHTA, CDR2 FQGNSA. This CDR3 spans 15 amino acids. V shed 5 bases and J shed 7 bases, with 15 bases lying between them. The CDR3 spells CASSQYRQENSPLHF. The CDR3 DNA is TGTGCCAGCAGCCAATACAGACAGGAGAATTCACCCCTCCACTTT.

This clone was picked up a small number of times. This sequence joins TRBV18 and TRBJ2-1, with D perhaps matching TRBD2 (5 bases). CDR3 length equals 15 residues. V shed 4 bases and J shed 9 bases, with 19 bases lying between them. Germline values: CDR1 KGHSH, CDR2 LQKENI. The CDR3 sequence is CASSRIEGSMGEQFF. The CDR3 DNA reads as TGTGCCAGCTCACGGATTGAGGGATCAATGGGTGAGCAGTTCTTC.

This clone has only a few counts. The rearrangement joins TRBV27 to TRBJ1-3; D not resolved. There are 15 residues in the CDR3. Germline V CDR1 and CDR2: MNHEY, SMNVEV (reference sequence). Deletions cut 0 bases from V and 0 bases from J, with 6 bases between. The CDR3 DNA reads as TGTGCCAGCAGTTTATCCGGAATCTCTGGAAACACCATATATTTT. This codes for CASSLSGISGNTIYF.

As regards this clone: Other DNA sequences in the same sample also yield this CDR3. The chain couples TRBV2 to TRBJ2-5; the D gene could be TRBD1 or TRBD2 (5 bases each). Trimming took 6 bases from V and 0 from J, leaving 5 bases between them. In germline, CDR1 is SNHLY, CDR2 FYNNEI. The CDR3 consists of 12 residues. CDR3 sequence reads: CASRGDQETQYF. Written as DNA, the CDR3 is TGTGCCAGCAGGGGGGACCAAGAGACCCAGTACTTC.

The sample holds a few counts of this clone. Here the CDR3 reads CSVGYNEQFF. CDR3 DNA: TGCAGCGTTGGGTACAATGAGCAGTTCTTC. The chain combines TRBV29-1 with TRBJ2-1, with unresolved D. Trimming took 4 bases from V and 4 from J, leaving 2 bases between them. This CDR3 spans 10 amino acids. Germline CDR1 SQVTM, CDR2 ANQGSEA.

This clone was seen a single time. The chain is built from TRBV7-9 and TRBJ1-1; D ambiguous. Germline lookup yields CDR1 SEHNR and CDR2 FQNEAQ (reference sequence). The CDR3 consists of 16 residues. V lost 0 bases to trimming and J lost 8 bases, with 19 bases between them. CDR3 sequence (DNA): TGTGCCAGCAGCTTAGCGGGAGGGCGGCAGCGTACAGAAGCTTTCTTT. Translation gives CASSLAGGRQRTEAFF. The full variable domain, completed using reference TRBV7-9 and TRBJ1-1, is DTGVSQNPRHKITKRGQNVTFRCDPISEHNRLYWYRQTLGQGPEFLTYFQNEAQLEKSRLLSDRFSAERPKGSFSTLEIQRTEQGDSAMYLCASSLAGGRQRTEAFFGQGTRLTVV.

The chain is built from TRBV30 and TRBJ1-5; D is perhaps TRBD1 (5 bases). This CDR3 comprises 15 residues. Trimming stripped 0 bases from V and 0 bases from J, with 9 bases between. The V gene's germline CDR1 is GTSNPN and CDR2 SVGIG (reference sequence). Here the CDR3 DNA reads TGTGCCTGGAGTGTTCCAGGGTCTAGCAATCAGCCCCAGCATTTT. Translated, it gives CAWSVPGSSNQPQHF. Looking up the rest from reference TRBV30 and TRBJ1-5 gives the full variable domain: SQTIHQWPATLVQPVGSPLSLECTVEGTSNPNLYWYRQAAGRGLQLLFYSVGIGQISSEVPQNLSASRPQDRQFILSSKKLLLSDSGFYLCAWSVPGSSNQPQHFGDGTRLSIL.

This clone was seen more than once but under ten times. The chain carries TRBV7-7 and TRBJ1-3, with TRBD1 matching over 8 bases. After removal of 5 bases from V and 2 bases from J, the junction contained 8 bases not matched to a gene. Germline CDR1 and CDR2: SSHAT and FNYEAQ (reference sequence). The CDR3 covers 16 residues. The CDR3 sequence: CASSPTGGVAGNTIYF. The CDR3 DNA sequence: TGTGCCAGCAGCCCCACAGGGGGAGTCGCTGGAAACACCATATATTTT.

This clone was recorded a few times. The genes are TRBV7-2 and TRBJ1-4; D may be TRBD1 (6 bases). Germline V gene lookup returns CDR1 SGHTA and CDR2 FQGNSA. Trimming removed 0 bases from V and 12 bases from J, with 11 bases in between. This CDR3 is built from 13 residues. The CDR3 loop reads CASSLAMGTQLFF. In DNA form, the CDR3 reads TGTGCCAGCAGCTTAGCGATGGGGACACAACTGTTTTTT.

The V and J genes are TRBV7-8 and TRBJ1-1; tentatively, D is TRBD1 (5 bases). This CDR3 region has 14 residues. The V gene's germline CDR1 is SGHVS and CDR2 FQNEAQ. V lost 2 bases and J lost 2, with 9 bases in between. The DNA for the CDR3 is TGTGCCAGCAGCTTAAGCAGGGATAACACTGAAGCTTTCTTT. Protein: CASSLSRDNTEAFF.

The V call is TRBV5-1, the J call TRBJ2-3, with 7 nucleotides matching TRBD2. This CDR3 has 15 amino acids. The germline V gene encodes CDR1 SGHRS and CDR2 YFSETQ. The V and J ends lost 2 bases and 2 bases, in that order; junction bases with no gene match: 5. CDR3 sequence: CASSLWTSATDTQYF. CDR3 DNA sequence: TGCGCCAGCAGCTTATGGACTAGTGCCACAGATACGCAGTATTTT.

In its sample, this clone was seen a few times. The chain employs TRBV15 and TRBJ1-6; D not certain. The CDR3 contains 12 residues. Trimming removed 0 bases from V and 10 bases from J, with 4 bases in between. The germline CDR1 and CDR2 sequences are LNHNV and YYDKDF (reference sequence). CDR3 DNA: TGTGCCACCAGCAGAGATGGGTCACCCCTCCACTTT. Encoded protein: CATSRDGSPLHF.

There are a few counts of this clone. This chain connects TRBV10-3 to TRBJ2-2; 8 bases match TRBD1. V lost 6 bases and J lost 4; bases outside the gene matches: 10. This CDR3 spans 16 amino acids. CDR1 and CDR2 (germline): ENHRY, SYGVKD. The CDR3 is CAIRTVAGGGTGELFF. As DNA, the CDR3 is TGTGCCATCAGGACCGTGGCAGGGGGCGGCACCGGGGAGCTGTTTTTT.

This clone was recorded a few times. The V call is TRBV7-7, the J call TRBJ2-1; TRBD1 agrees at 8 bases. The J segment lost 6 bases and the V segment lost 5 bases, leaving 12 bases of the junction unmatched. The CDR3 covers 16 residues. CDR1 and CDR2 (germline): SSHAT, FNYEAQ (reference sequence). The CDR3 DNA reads TGTGCCAGCAGCCCTAACCGGGACAGGCTCCCCAATGAGCAGTTCTTC. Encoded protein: CASSPNRDRLPNEQFF.

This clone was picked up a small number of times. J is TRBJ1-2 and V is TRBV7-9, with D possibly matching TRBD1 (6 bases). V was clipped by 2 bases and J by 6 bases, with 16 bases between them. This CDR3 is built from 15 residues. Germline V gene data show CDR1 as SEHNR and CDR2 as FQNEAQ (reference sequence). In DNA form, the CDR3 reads TGTGCCAGCAGCTTACCCCGGACAGTTGTCGATGGCTACACCTTC. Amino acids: CASSLPRTVVDGYTF.

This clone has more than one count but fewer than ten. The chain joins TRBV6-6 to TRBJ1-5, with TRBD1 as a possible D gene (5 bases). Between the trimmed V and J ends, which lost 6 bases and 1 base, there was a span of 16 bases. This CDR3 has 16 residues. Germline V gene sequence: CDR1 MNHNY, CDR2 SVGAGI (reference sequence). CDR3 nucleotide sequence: TGTGCCAGCAGAGGACTCCAGGGAGGGAGCAATCAGCCCCAGCATTTT. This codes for CASRGLQGGSNQPQHF.

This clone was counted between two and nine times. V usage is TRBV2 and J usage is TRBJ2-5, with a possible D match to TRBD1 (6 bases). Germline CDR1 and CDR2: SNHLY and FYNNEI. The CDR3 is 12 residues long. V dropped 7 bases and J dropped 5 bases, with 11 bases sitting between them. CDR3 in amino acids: CASIGGGETQYF. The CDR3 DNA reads TGTGCCAGCATTGGGGGCGGGGAGACCCAGTACTTC.

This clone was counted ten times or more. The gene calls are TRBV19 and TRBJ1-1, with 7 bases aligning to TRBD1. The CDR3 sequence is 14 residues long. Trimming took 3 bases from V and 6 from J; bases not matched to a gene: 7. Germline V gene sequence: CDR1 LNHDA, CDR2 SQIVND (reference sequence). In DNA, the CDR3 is TGTGCCAGTAGTATCGGGGACAGATTATCTGAAGCTTTCTTT. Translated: CASSIGDRLSEAFF.

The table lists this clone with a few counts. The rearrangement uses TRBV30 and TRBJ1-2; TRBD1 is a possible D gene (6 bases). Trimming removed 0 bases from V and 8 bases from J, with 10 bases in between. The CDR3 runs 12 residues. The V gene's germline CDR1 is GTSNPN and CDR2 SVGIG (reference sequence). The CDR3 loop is CAWSVGGGGYTF. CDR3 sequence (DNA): TGTGCCTGGAGTGTAGGGGGAGGCGGCTACACCTTC. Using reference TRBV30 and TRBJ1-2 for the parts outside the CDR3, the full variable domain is SQTIHQWPATLVQPVGSPLSLECTVEGTSNPNLYWYRQAAGRGLQLLFYSVGIGQISSEVPQNLSASRPQDRQFILSSKKLLLSDSGFYLCAWSVGGGGYTFGSGTRLTVV.